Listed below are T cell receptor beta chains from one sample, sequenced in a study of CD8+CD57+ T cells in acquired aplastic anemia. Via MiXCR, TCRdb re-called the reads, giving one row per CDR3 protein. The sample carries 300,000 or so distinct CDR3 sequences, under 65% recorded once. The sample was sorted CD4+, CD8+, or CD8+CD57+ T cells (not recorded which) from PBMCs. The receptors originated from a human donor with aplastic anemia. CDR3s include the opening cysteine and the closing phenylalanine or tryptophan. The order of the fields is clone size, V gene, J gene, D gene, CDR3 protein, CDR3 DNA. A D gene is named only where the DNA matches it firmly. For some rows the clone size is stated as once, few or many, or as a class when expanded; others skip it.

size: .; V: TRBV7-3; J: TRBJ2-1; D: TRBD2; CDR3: CASSLEAASGMIVSYNEQFF; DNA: TGTGCCAGCAGCTTAGAGGCGGCTAGCGGGATGATAGTTTCCTACAATGAGCAGTTCTTC
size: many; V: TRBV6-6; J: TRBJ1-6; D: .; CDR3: CASSWGRGSPLHF; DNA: TGTGCCAGCAGTTGGGGGCGCGGTTCACCCCTCCACTTT
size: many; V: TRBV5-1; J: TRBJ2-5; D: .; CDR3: CASSFQGIRETQYF; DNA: TGCGCCAGCAGCTTTCAAGGGATAAGGGAGACCCAGTACTTC
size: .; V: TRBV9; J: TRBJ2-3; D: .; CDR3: CASSVGLAAVTDTQYF; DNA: TGTGCCAGCAGCGTAGGATTAGCGGCCGTCACAGATACGCAGTATTTT
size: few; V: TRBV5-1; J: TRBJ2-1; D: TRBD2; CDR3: CASSPSGRVNNEQFF; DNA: TGCGCCAGCAGCCCAAGCGGGAGGGTAAATAATGAGCAGTTCTTC
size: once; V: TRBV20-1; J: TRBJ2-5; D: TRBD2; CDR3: CSARNPAGVGETQYF; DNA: TGCAGTGCTAGGAATCCAGCGGGAGTTGGGGAGACCCAGTACTTC
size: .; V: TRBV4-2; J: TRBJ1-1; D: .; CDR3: CASSLTARNTEAFF; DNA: TGTGCCAGCAGTCTGACAGCAAGGAACACTGAAGCTTTCTTT
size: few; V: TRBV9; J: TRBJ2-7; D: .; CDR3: CASSLQSETSYEQYF; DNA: TGTGCCAGCAGCCTTCAGTCAGAAACCTCCTACGAGCAGTACTTC
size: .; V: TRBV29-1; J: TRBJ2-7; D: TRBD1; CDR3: CSVSPSGTGREEYF; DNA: TGCAGCGTTTCCCCGTCCGGGACAGGCCGCGAGGAGTACTTC
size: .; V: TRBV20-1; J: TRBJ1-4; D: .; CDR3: CSARLAETNEKLFF; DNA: TGCAGTGCTAGGCTGGCGGAAACTAATGAAAAACTGTTTTTT
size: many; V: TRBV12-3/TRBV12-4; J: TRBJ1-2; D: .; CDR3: CASSVQGRGGYTF; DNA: TGTGCCAGCAGTGTCCAGGGGAGGGGTGGCTACACCTTC
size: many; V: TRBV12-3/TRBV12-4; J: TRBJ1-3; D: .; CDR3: CASSLEISGNTIYF; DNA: TGTGCCAGCAGTTTAGAGATCTCTGGAAACACCATATATTTT
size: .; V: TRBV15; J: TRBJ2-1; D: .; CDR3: CATNRDGNEQFF; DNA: TGTGCCACCAATCGTGATGGGAATGAGCAGTTCTTC
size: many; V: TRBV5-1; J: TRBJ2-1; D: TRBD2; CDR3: CASSLGLAGGNEQFF; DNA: TGTGCCAGCAGCCTGGGACTAGCGGGCGGAAATGAGCAGTTCTTC
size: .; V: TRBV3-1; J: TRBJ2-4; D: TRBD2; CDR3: CASSPFYSGRASIQYF; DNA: TGTGCCAGCAGCCCTTTTTATAGCGGGAGGGCGAGCATTCAGTACTTC
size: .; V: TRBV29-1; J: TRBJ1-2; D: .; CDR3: CSSFAGSNYGYTF; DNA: TGCAGCAGTTTTGCAGGGTCTAACTATGGCTACACCTTC
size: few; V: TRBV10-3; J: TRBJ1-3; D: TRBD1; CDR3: CAIPGQGDTIYF; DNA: TGTGCCATCCCGGGACAGGGGGACACCATATATTTT